A single sample is the source of the 15 T cell receptor beta chains below, sequenced in a study of blood T cell repertoires in COVID-19 (TCRdb year 2020). The receptor library was made with the immunoSEQ multiplex PCR assay. Imported from immuneACCESS, the table was reduced by TCRdb to in-frame sequences with V and J called. These copies leave out some clones; in studies compared against another copy, an unresolved V gene accounts for under half, and the cause of the remainder is not known. The sample table shows approximately 300,000 clones, and around 90% are seen once. The ten largest clones add up to 5% to 5.5% of the sample. The sequencing sample was made of PBMCs or T cells enriched from blood (not recorded which). All receptors come from a man aged 60 to 75 who had recovered from COVID-19.

V gene TRBV19 combines with J gene TRBJ2-1, with 15 positions matching TRBD2. In germline, CDR1 is LNHDA, CDR2 SQIVND (reference sequence). CDR3 length: 18 residues. Trimming cost V 3 bases and J 2 bases; bases outside gene matches: 5. Written as DNA, the CDR3 is TGTGCCAGTAGTATCAAGGGACTAGCGGGAGGTACCTACAATGAGCAGTTCTTC. Protein product: CASSIKGLAGGTYNEQFF.

The chain employs TRBV27 and TRBJ2-1; 8 nucleotides match TRBD2. The CDR3 runs to 15 residues. Germline V gives CDR1 MNHEY, CDR2 SMNVEV (reference sequence). Germline trimming cut 0 bases from V and 2 bases from J; bases unmatched to any gene: 0. The CDR3 DNA is TGTGCCAGCAGTTTATCGCGGGAGGCCTACAATGAGCAGTTCTTC. Translation: CASSLSREAYNEQFF.

In nucleotides, the CDR3 is TGTGCCAGCAGGTCCCTGGGGACTGCGAACACCGGGGAGCTGTTTTTT. Translating gives CASRSLGTANTGELFF. This chain uses TRBV7-3 with TRBJ2-2, with D tentatively TRBD2 (6 bases). The V end lost 6 bases, the J end lost 0 bases, and 14 bases lay between the germline ends. The CDR3 length is 16 residues. CDR1 and CDR2 from the germline V gene are SGHTA and FQGTGA. Drawing the rest from reference TRBV7-3 and TRBJ2-2, the complete variable domain is GAGVSQTPSNKVTEKGKYVELRCDPISGHTALYWYRQSLGQGPEFLIYFQGTGAADDSGLPNDRFFAVRPEGSVSTLKIQRTERGDSAVYLCASRSLGTANTGELFFGEGSRLTVL.

The chain employs TRBV5-1 and TRBJ1-1; D is unclear. Trimming shortened V by 0 bases and J by 1 base, and 13 bases separated the two germline ends. Germline values: CDR1 SGHRS, CDR2 YFSETQ. The CDR3 length is 16 residues. CDR3 coding DNA: TGCGCCAGCAGCTTGGCCGATTCCTTCGGGAACACTGAAGCTTTCTTT. It is translated as CASSLADSFGNTEAFF.

The chain employs TRBV13 and TRBJ1-1; 8 bases line up with TRBD1. The CDR3 totals 15 residues. The V and J ends lost 7 bases and 3 bases, in that order; junction bases with no gene match: 10. CDR1 and CDR2 from the germline V gene are PRHDT and FYEKMQ (reference sequence). The CDR3 region has the DNA TGTGCCAGCACCTACAACAGGGGGAGGGACACTGAAGCTTTCTTT. Its translation: CASTYNRGRDTEAFF.

The V and J genes are TRBV6-1 and TRBJ2-7, with D maybe TRBD2 (7 bases). Germline CDR1 reads MNHNS; CDR2 reads SASEGT. Between the trimmed V and J ends, which lost 1 base and 0 bases, there was a span of 10 bases. The CDR3 covers 15 residues. DNA of the CDR3: TGTGCCAGCAGTGAAGAGGGGGGGGCCTCCTACGAGCAGTACTTC. Amino acid sequence: CASSEEGGASYEQYF.

This clone was seen just once. The V call is TRBV7-6, the J call TRBJ2-7, with 9 bases aligning to TRBD1. The V gene end was trimmed by 5 bases and the J gene end by 11 bases; junction bases not matched to a gene: 7. Germline V gives CDR1 SGHVS, CDR2 FNYEAQ. The CDR3 spans 12 residues. CDR3 coding DNA: TGTGCCAGCAGCCCGGGACAGGGAATCGAGTACTTC. It codes for CASSPGQGIEYF.

This clone has only a few counts. The J gene is TRBJ2-7, the V gene TRBV13; TRBD1 might be the D (5 bases). The CDR3 consists of 14 residues. V lost 3 bases to trimming and J lost 5 bases, with 14 bases between them. The germline V gene has CDR1 PRHDT and CDR2 FYEKMQ (reference sequence). The CDR3 protein is CASSLRSRAHEQYF. The CDR3 nucleotides are TGTGCCAGCAGCTTGAGGTCCAGGGCCCACGAGCAGTACTTC.

The V call is TRBV7-2, the J call TRBJ1-5, with a weak D call TRBD1 (5 bases). Germline assignment: CDR1 SGHTA and CDR2 FQGNSA. The CDR3 has 12 amino acids. Deletions cut 1 base from V and 7 bases from J, with 5 bases between. The chain's CDR3 is CASSLEGQPQHF. CDR3 nucleotides: TGTGCCAGCAGCTTAGAGGGGCAGCCCCAGCATTTT.

V usage is TRBV29-1 and J usage is TRBJ1-5, with 10 bases that match TRBD1. The CDR3 loop spans 14 amino acids. Germline loops: CDR1 SQVTM, CDR2 ANQGSEA. V lost 7 bases, J lost 2 bases, and 5 bases stayed unmatched. CDR3 protein: CSEAGTGGNQPQHF. The CDR3 DNA follows: TGCAGCGAGGCCGGGACAGGGGGCAATCAGCCCCAGCATTTT.

This rearrangement joins TRBV23-1 to TRBJ1-2; 9 bases line up with TRBD1. TRBV23-1 is assigned to the ORF class and has an uncertain function. The CDR3 is 14 residues long. V was clipped by 1 base and J by 7 bases; unmatched bases: 4. The DNA of the CDR3 is TGCGCCAGCAGTCAATGGACAGGGGAGGCTGGCTACACCTTC. Amino acids: CASSQWTGEAGYTF.

The chain combines TRBV28 with TRBJ2-1, with D uncertain. This CDR3 comprises 15 residues. V was shortened by 6 bases and J by 2 bases, with 14 bases between the two germline ends. In germline, CDR1 is MDHEN, CDR2 SYDVKM. CDR3 sequence (DNA): TGTGCCAGCAGCTCGCTAGGTAGCACCTACAATGAGCAGTTCTTC. This sequence encodes CASSSLGSTYNEQFF.

The chain has TRBV3-1 (or the pseudogene TRBV3-2) and TRBJ2-7, with D tentatively TRBD2 (6 bases). The V and J ends lost 4 bases and 4 bases respectively, with 17 bases between them. The germline CDR1 and CDR2 sequences are LGHDT and YNNKEL (reference sequence). The CDR3 covers 15 residues. The CDR3 nucleotides read TGTGCCAGCAGCCCGCCCGGGGGAAGTTATTACGAGCAGTACTTC. Its protein is CASSPPGGSYYEQYF.

The V call is TRBV18, the J call TRBJ2-3, with TRBD1 matching 10 bases. CDR1 KGHSH and CDR2 LQKENI come from the germline V gene. The CDR3 loop spans 15 amino acids. V lost 6 bases, J lost 3 bases, and 6 bases stayed unmatched. The CDR3 sequence is CASSPGTGVTDTQYF. In nucleotides, the CDR3 is TGTGCCAGCTCCCCCGGGACAGGGGTAACAGATACGCAGTATTTT.

The chain is built from TRBV20-1 and TRBJ2-7, with a tentative D call TRBD2 (5 bases). The V and J ends lost 3 bases and 2 bases respectively, with 8 bases between them. This CDR3 has 12 amino acids. Germline CDR1 DFQATT, CDR2 SNEGSKA (reference sequence). CDR3 sequence: CSASRTPYEQYF. The CDR3 region has the DNA TGCAGTGCTAGTCGGACTCCCTACGAGCAGTACTTC.